Listed here is a single T cell receptor beta chain. Its cognate antigen is unknown. This specimen belongs to a study of T cells in Graves' hyperthyroidism and ophthalmopathy. General study results and limits: Most expanded thyroid clonotypes above 0.001 also appeared in blood.

TCR beta CDR3 regions were amplified from RNA transcripts. Primed by the HTBI set, a first-round RT-PCR was run on the TCR CDR3. TCRdb processed the multiplex PCR reads anew with MiXCR; each CDR3 protein has one entry. The sample has about 550,000 distinct CDR3 sequences, 20% to 25% seen once. Participants, patients aged 18 to 65, had newly diagnosed hyperthyroidism with a duration under 2 months. Material for sequencing was blood. The TCR comes from a man between 18 and 35 years old with Graves' hyperthyroidism.

CDR3 loop: CSASGQDYEQYF. The DNA of the CDR3 is TGCAGTGCTAGCGGGCAGGACTACGAGCAGTACTTC. The chain carries TRBV20-1 and TRBJ2-7; no definite D call. CDR1 is DFQATT and CDR2 is SNEGSKA in the germline V gene (reference sequence). The CDR3 is 12 residues long. V lost 3 bases and J 3 bases, leaving 9 bases between the germline ends.